The 9 T cell receptor beta chains reported below all come from one sample, sequenced in a study of OX40 agonist ivuxolimab in advanced cancers. Assay used: immunoSEQ multiplex PCR; TCRdb lists only in-frame clones, some missing. The sample has about 68,000 clones, around 93% seen once. This sample comprised CD4+ or CD8+ T cells sorted from blood, obtained in a trial of the OX40 agonist ivuxolimab. The origin of the receptors is an adult with an advanced solid tumor such as melanoma, head and neck, liver or kidney cancer.

This chain joins TRBV5-4 and TRBJ2-1; TRBD2 agrees at 7 bases. CDR1 is SGHNT and CDR2 is YYREEE in the germline V gene (reference sequence). With 3 bases clipped from V and 4 bases from J, the junction kept 7 bases outside the gene matches. The CDR3 is made up of 15 amino acids. The CDR3 sequence is CASSSGLEVYNEQFF. CDR3 DNA: TGTGCCAGCAGCTCCGGACTAGAGGTTTACAATGAGCAGTTCTTC.

V and J are TRBV18 and TRBJ2-3, with TRBD1 matching 10 bases. The germline gives CDR1 KGHSH, CDR2 LQKENI. The V gene end was trimmed by 4 bases and the J gene end by 4 bases; junction bases not matched to a gene: 5. The CDR3 is 15 residues long. This CDR3 is CASSQGQGVADTQYF. CDR3 in DNA: TGTGCCAGCTCACAAGGACAGGGGGTAGCAGATACGCAGTATTTT.

The chain recombines TRBV19 with TRBJ2-1; the D gene could be TRBD1 or TRBD2 (5 bases each). Per the germline V gene, CDR1 is LNHDA and CDR2 is SQIVND (reference sequence). This CDR3 has 19 amino acids. Trimming took 5 bases from V and 4 from J, leaving 27 bases between them. The CDR3 coding sequence is TGTGCCAGTAGTGCATCCGGGAAAAGGGGCCCATATACTTACAATGAGCAGTTCTTC. Translated, it gives CASSASGKRGPYTYNEQFF.

V and J are TRBV6-1 and TRBJ2-3; 10 bases line up with TRBD2. The germline V gene has CDR1 MNHNS and CDR2 SASEGT. Trimming removed 5 bases from V and 6 bases from J; junction bases left unmatched: 2. This CDR3 contains 13 residues. CDR3 loop: CASSQRGGDTQYF. CDR3 coding DNA: TGTGCCAGCAGTCAGCGGGGGGGGGATACGCAGTATTTT.

The chain uses TRBV27 and TRBJ2-5, with TRBD1 as a possible D gene (6 bases). The length of the CDR3 is 13 residues. Germline V gives CDR1 MNHEY, CDR2 SMNVEV (reference sequence). Trimming took 5 bases from V and 4 from J, leaving 11 bases between them. The CDR3 DNA reads as TGTGCCAGCAGTAAAACAGGGTTAGAGACCCAGTACTTC. It specifies CASSKTGLETQYF.

The V call is TRBV10-2, the J call TRBJ1-5; no clear D gene. This CDR3 has 14 amino acids. V was shortened by 1 base and J by 7 bases, with 11 bases between the two germline ends. Per the germline V gene, CDR1 is WSHSY and CDR2 is SAAADI. The DNA of the CDR3 is TGCGCCAGCAGTGAGTTAGGTTTCGGGCAGCCCCAGCATTTT. Its translation: CASSELGFGQPQHF.

Note on this clone: Different DNA sequences within this sample yield the same CDR3. The chain couples TRBV11-2 to TRBJ2-1, with 11 bases matching TRBD1. Germline V gene sequence: CDR1 SGHAT, CDR2 FQNNGV. The CDR3 extends over 16 amino acids. Trimming took 6 bases from V and 2 from J; bases not matched to a gene: 6. The CDR3 is CASRRTGGSTYNEQFF. CDR3 nucleotides: TGTGCCAGCAGACGGACAGGGGGCTCGACCTACAATGAGCAGTTCTTC.

The gene calls are TRBV6-1 and TRBJ2-5, with D perhaps matching TRBD1 (6 bases). The germline CDR1 and CDR2 sequences are MNHNS and SASEGT. The length of the CDR3 is 12 residues. V was cut by 6 bases and J by 9 bases, with 14 bases left in between. CDR3 bases: TGTGCCAGCAGCGGACAGCCTGGGGCCCAGTACTTC. This gives the protein CASSGQPGAQYF.

This clone has only one observation. The V and J genes are TRBV4-1 and TRBJ2-1; TRBD2 aligns across 11 bases. V dropped 1 base and J dropped 6; count of bases not matched to a gene: 14. This CDR3 has 19 amino acids. Per the germline V gene, CDR1 is MGHRA and CDR2 is YSYEKL. The CDR3 DNA reads TGCGCCAGCAGCCAAGGGGTAAGTCACGGGACTAGCGGCTCCAATGAGCAGTTCTTC. This codes for CASSQGVSHGTSGSNEQFF.